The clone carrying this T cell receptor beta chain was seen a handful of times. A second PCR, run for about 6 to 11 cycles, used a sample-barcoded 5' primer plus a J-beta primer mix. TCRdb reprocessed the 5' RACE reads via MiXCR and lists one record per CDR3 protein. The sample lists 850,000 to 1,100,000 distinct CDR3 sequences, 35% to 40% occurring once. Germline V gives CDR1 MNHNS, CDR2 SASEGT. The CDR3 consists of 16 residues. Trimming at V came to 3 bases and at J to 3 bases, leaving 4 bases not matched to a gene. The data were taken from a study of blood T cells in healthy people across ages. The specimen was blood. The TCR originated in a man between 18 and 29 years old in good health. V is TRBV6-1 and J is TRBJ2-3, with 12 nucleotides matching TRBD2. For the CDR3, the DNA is TGTGCCAGCAGTGAGACTAGCGGGGGATATACAGATACGCAGTATTTT. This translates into CASSETSGGYTDTQYF.